The 5 T cell receptor beta chains given below trace back to one sample, sequenced in a study of blood T cell repertoires in COVID-19. Profiled with immunoSEQ multiplex PCR; TCRdb holds only in-frame clones, not every one. The sample lists some 220,000 clones, 82% seen once, with 4.5% to 5.5% in the top ten. Material for sequencing was peripheral blood. The receptor set was obtained from a woman aged 65 to 85 with COVID-19, enrolled during active disease.

The rearrangement joins TRBV6-6 to TRBJ2-4; perhaps TRBD1 as D (6 bases). This CDR3 contains 14 residues. V was cut by 0 bases and J by 6 bases, with 9 bases left in between. CDR1 MNHNY and CDR2 SVGAGI come from the germline V gene (reference sequence). Here the CDR3 reads CASSYSQGLNIQYF. CDR3 nucleotides: TGTGCCAGCAGTTACTCACAGGGTCTAAACATTCAGTACTTC.

CDR3 in amino acids: CASSFGGRDNEQFF. CDR3 bases: TGTGCCAGCAGTTTCGGCGGGAGAGACAATGAGCAGTTCTTC. The chain links TRBV28 to TRBJ2-1; 7 bases are a match to TRBD2. The trim removed 3 bases at V and 5 bases at J, leaving 4 bases unmatched. The CDR3 covers 14 residues. The V gene's germline CDR1 is MDHEN and CDR2 SYDVKM. Full variable domain (outside the CDR3, taken from reference TRBV28 and TRBJ2-1): DVKVTQSSRYLVKRTGEKVFLECVQDMDHENMFWYRQDPGLGLRLIYFSYDVKMKEKGDIPEGYSVSREKKERFSLILESASTNQTSMYLCASSFGGRDNEQFFGPGTRLTVL.

The CDR3 sequence: CASSGGTSGRLYEQYF. CDR3 in DNA: TGTGCCAGTAGTGGAGGGACTAGCGGGAGGTTATACGAGCAGTACTTC. The genes are TRBV19 and TRBJ2-7; 15 bases map to TRBD2. The CDR3 runs to 16 residues. Losses at the gene ends were 5 bases for V and 4 bases for J; bases not matched to a gene: 6. Per germline, CDR1 LNHDA and CDR2 SQIVND (reference sequence).

The chain uses TRBV6-2 or TRBV6-3 and TRBJ1-1; no clear D gene. The CDR3 consists of 17 residues. The ends were cut back, 0 bases at V and 0 bases at J, with 14 bases in the middle. Looked up from germline, CDR1 is MNHEY and CDR2 is SVGEGT. CDR3 in DNA: TGTGCCAGCAGTTACTCCCCGGGAGGGTCAATGAACACTGAAGCTTTCTTT. Protein sequence: CASSYSPGGSMNTEAFF.

The V and J genes are TRBV28 and TRBJ1-4, with 9 bases matching TRBD1. CDR1 is MDHEN, CDR2 SYDVKM, per germline. The CDR3 totals 13 residues. Trimming at V came to 11 bases and at J to 8 bases, leaving 9 bases not matched to a gene. The CDR3 is CAVLDRGSEKLFF. Written as DNA, the CDR3 is TGTGCCGTCCTGGACAGGGGAAGCGAAAAACTGTTTTTT.